This TCR beta chain was sequenced for a study of somatic mutations in cytotoxic T cells in rheumatoid arthritis. The germline V and J ends were trimmed by 4 bases and 4 bases, with 13 bases remaining between them. Germline V gives CDR1 SGDLS, CDR2 YYNGEE. This CDR3 contains 14 residues. Sequencing used immunoSEQ multiplex PCR; TCRdb keeps in-frame clones, though not all of them. The table lists about 9,200 clones, about 79% of them singletons. This chain joins TRBV9 and TRBJ2-3; a possible D gene is TRBD2 (7 bases). This TCR derives from an adult with rheumatoid arthritis. Sequenced: CD8+ T cells sorted from blood. CDR3 amino acids: CASSKGGGPDTQYF. The CDR3 region has the DNA TGTGCCAGCAGCAAAGGGGGGGGGCCAGATACGCAGTATTTT.